A selection of T cell receptor beta chains follows, all from one sample in a study of CD8 T cells in Susac syndrome. TCRdb analysed the immunoSEQ multiplex PCR reads with MiXCR anew, one entry per CDR3 protein. The table records 200,000 to 250,000 distinct CDR3 sequences, 95% of them present only once. Sequencing input: CD4+ T cells from PBMCs. These receptors all come from a human donor with multiple sclerosis. Each CDR3 is given with its conserved first and last residue. Fields, in order: D gene, J gene, clone size, V gene, CDR3 protein, CDR3 DNA. A D gene is named only where the DNA matches it firmly. Clone sizes are given selectively: once, few, many, or a class where the clone is expanded.

D: TRBD2
J: TRBJ2-5
size: .
V: TRBV9
CDR3: CASSHRRVAGAGETQYF
DNA: TGTGCCAGCAGCCATCGCAGGGTAGCGGGAGCGGGGGAGACCCAGTACTTC

D: TRBD2
J: TRBJ2-1
size: .
V: TRBV15
CDR3: CATSVSGGKNEQFF
DNA: TGTGCCACCAGCGTTAGCGGGGGTAAGAATGAGCAGTTCTTC

D: .
J: TRBJ2-3
size: .
V: TRBV14
CDR3: CASSQVGGVTDTQYF
DNA: TGTGCCAGCAGCCAAGTTGGGGGAGTCACAGATACGCAGTATTTT

D: .
J: TRBJ2-5
size: .
V: TRBV30
CDR3: CAWSLRVPRLETQYF
DNA: TGTGCCTGGAGCTTAAGGGTACCCCGTCTAGAGACCCAGTACTTC

D: TRBD1
J: TRBJ2-7
size: .
V: TRBV28
CDR3: CASRMTGIEQYF
DNA: TGTGCCAGCAGGATGACAGGGATCGAGCAGTACTTC

D: .
J: TRBJ1-1
size: once
V: TRBV18
CDR3: CASSPPQAGSLSNTEAFF
DNA: TGTGCCAGCTCACCACCGCAAGCGGGCAGCCTCTCGAACACTGAAGCTTTCTTT

D: .
J: TRBJ1-4
size: .
V: TRBV3-1
CDR3: CASSPTGLAVTNEKLFF
DNA: TGTGCCAGCAGCCCTACTGGACTGGCAGTTACTAATGAAAAACTGTTTTTT

D: TRBD1
J: TRBJ1-2
size: .
V: TRBV15
CDR3: CATSRESGTGGGYTF
DNA: TGTGCCACCAGCAGAGAAAGCGGGACAGGCGGGGGCTACACCTTC

D: TRBD1
J: TRBJ1-1
size: .
V: TRBV20-1
CDR3: CSARAQGNGEAFF
DNA: TGCAGTGCTAGGGCACAGGGGAACGGTGAAGCTTTCTTT

D: .
J: TRBJ2-7
size: .
V: TRBV11-2
CDR3: CASSLEKGRSYEQYF
DNA: TGTGCCAGCAGCTTAGAGAAGGGCAGATCCTACGAGCAGTACTTC